Here is one T cell receptor beta chain with its context. This CDR3 is 14 amino acids long. J gave up 3 bases and V 4 bases, and 3 bases lay outside the gene matches. Germline CDR1 is SGHTA and CDR2 is FQGTGA. This sample was taken from a study of T cell changes during pregnancy in multiple sclerosis. Clones were sequenced by immunoSEQ multiplex PCR, and TCRdb holds only the in-frame ones, with some missing. The sample has roughly 110,000 clones, 85% to 95% seen once; the top ten hold over 0.65%. The chain has TRBV7-3 and TRBJ1-3, with 7 positions matching TRBD1. The sample consisted of peripheral blood, taken in the third trimester of pregnancy. The receptor was isolated from a female donor in good health, enrolled as a control in a pregnancy study. The CDR3 loop reads CASSSGQFGNTIYF. In DNA form, the CDR3 reads TGTGCCAGCAGCTCGGGACAGTTTGGAAACACCATATATTTT.